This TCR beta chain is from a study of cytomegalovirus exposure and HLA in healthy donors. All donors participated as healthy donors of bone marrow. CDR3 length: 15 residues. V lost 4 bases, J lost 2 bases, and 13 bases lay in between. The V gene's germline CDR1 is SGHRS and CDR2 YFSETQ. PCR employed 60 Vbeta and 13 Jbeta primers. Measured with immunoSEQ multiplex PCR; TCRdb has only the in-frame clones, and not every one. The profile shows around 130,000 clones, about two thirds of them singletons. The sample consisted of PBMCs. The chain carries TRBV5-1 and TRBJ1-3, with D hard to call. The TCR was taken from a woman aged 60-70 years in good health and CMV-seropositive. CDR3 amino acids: CASSPAGRAGNTIYF. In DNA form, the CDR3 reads TGCGCCAGCAGCCCCGCGGGTAGGGCTGGAAACACCATATATTTT. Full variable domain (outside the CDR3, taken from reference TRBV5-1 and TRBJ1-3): KAGVTQTPRYLIKTRGQQVTLSCSPISGHRSVSWYQQTPGQGLQFLFEYFSETQRNKGNFPGRFSGRQFSNSRSEMNVSTLELGDSALYLCASSPAGRAGNTIYFGEGSWLTVV.